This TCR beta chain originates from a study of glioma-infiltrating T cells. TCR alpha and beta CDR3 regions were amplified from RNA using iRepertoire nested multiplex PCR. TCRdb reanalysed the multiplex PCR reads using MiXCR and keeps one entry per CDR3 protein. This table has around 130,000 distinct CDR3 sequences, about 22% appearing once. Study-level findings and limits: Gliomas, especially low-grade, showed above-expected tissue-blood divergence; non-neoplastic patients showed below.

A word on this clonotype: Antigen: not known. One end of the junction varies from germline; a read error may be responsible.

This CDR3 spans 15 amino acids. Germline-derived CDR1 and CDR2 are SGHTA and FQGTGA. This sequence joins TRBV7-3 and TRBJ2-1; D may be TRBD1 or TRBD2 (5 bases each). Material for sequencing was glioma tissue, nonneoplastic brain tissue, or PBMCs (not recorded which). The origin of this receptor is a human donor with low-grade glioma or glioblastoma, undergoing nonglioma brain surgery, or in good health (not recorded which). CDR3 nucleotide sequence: TGTGCCAGCAGCTTACGAGAGGGGCGCTACAATGAACAGTTCTTC. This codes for CASSLREGRYNEQFF.